Below, 20 T cell receptor beta chains from the same sample are listed, as sequenced in a study of blood T cell repertoires in COVID-19. TCRdb's copy holds only in-frame clones and misses some; the assay was immunoSEQ multiplex PCR. The table has 60,000 or so clones, about 80% seen once. Sequenced: peripheral blood. The receptors were sampled from a man aged 55 to 70 with acute or convalescent COVID-19.

The gene calls are TRBV5-4 and TRBJ2-2; no firm D call. Germline V gene lookup returns CDR1 SGHNT and CDR2 YYREEE (reference sequence). V shed 6 bases and J shed 3 bases, with 18 bases lying between them. The CDR3 loop spans 16 amino acids. The CDR3 DNA reads TGTGCCAGCACCCGCGGTAATCGTCGGGACACCGGGGAGCTGTTTTTT. Amino acids: CASTRGNRRDTGELFF.

The chain employs TRBV4-2 and TRBJ1-6, with D hard to call. The CDR3 has 13 amino acids. The V end was cut by 4 bases, the J end by 10 bases, with 11 bases between. CDR1 and CDR2 from the germline V gene are LGHNA and YNFKEQ. CDR3: CASSPNRNSPLHF. The CDR3 nucleotides are TGTGCCAGCAGCCCAAATAGAAACTCACCCCTCCACTTT.

This chain connects TRBV11-3 to TRBJ2-7, with 8 bases matching TRBD1. V was clipped by 5 bases and J by 2 bases; unmatched bases: 5. Germline V gene sequence: CDR1 SGHNT, CDR2 YENEEA. The CDR3 has 14 residues. The CDR3 loop is CASSQGQGAYEQYF. DNA for the CDR3: TGTGCCAGCAGCCAAGGACAGGGAGCCTACGAGCAGTACTTC.

The rearrangement joins TRBV2 to TRBJ1-4, with a weak D call TRBD1 (6 bases). The CDR3 contains 15 residues. In germline, CDR1 is SNHLY, CDR2 FYNNEI. V lost 2 bases and J 8 bases, leaving 15 bases between the germline ends. In nucleotides, the CDR3 is TGTGCCAGCAGTGAACAGGGGCAGGGCCTCGAAAAACTGTTTTTT. Protein: CASSEQGQGLEKLFF.

Concerning this clone itself: The sample contains more than one DNA sequence encoding this CDR3. This rearrangement joins TRBV9 to TRBJ1-3; D remains ambiguous. V shed 2 bases and J shed 0 bases, with 6 bases lying between them. The CDR3 covers 14 residues. Germline-derived CDR1 and CDR2 are SGDLS and YYNGEE. The CDR3 spells CASSVESSGNTIYF. The CDR3 DNA follows: TGTGCCAGCAGCGTCGAGAGCTCTGGAAACACCATATATTTT.

This sequence joins TRBV2 and TRBJ2-7, with 7 bases aligning to TRBD1. There are 14 residues in the CDR3. Germline trimming cut 6 bases from V and 0 bases from J; bases unmatched to any gene: 5. Germline-derived CDR1 and CDR2 are SNHLY and FYNNEI. The DNA for the CDR3 is TGTGCCAGCAGATTCGACAGGGTCTCCTACGAGCAGTACTTC. Translating it yields CASRFDRVSYEQYF.

This rearrangement joins TRBV4-2 to TRBJ1-1; 7 positions agree with TRBD1. V gave up 5 bases and J gave up 1 base; unmatched junction bases: 10. The germline CDR1 and CDR2 sequences are LGHNA and YNFKEQ. The CDR3 is made up of 16 amino acids. In nucleotides, the CDR3 is TGTGCCAGCAGCAAGGGGGCACAAGAGTGGAACACTGAAGCTTTCTTT. Its protein product is CASSKGAQEWNTEAFF.

The chain recombines TRBV2 with TRBJ1-4; D remains unclear. CDR1 and CDR2 from the germline V gene are SNHLY and FYNNEI. The V end lost 4 bases, the J end lost 7 bases, and 13 bases lay between the germline ends. The CDR3 totals 14 residues. CDR3 bases: TGTGCCAGCAGTGGTGACCGGTGGGCTGAAAAACTGTTTTTT. It codes for CASSGDRWAEKLFF.

The chain has TRBV6-6 and TRBJ1-5; D unclear. Looked up from germline, CDR1 is MNHNY and CDR2 is SVGAGI (reference sequence). This CDR3 comprises 15 residues. The germline V and J ends were trimmed by 6 bases and 1 base, with 13 bases remaining between them. The CDR3 coding sequence is TGTGCCAGCAGCTTACTTTTTTCGAGCAATCAGCCCCAGCATTTT. Residues: CASSLLFSSNQPQHF.

The chain couples TRBV19 to TRBJ1-1; D remains ambiguous. Germline assignment: CDR1 LNHDA and CDR2 SQIVND (reference sequence). The CDR3 runs 13 residues. Trimming shortened V by 5 bases and J by 4 bases, and 11 bases separated the two germline ends. CDR3 coding DNA: TGTGCCAGTAGTCTGCTTCCGAGCACTGAAGCTTTCTTT. Protein sequence: CASSLLPSTEAFF.

This chain connects TRBV6-4 to TRBJ1-6; 7 bases line up with TRBD1. The trim removed 3 bases at V and 10 bases at J, leaving 6 bases unmatched. Germline CDR1 is MRHNA and CDR2 is SNTAGT. The CDR3 length is 14 residues. CDR3 bases: TGTGCCAGCAGTGAAGAGGGGGCTGGATCACCCCTCCACTTT. Translated, it gives CASSEEGAGSPLHF.

As for this clone: The junction departs from germline at one end; a sequencing error may be responsible. CDR3 nucleotides: TGTGCCAGCAGCCAAGAATTTTCCGGGACAGCCCACTTCTTC. Encoded protein: CASSQEFSGTAHFF. The chain couples TRBV14 to TRBJ1-2; 7 bases agree with TRBD1. This CDR3 is built from 14 residues. Germline V gene sequence: CDR1 SGHDN, CDR2 FVKESK.

The rearrangement joins TRBV25-1 to TRBJ1-5; D call uncertain. Trimming took off 0 bases at V and 7 bases at J, with 10 bases between the two ends. The CDR3 has 14 amino acids. The germline V gene has CDR1 MGHDK and CDR2 SYGVNS. CDR3 in DNA: TGTGCCAGCAGTGAATATTTGCAAGAGCAGCCCCAGCATTTT. Translated: CASSEYLQEQPQHF.

V usage is TRBV6-6 and J usage is TRBJ2-7; D is undetermined. Trimming took off 6 bases at V and 6 bases at J, with 18 bases between the two ends. The CDR3 contains 14 residues. Germline V gives CDR1 MNHNY, CDR2 SVGAGI (reference sequence). CDR3 sequence reads: CASRIDPATGEQYF. The DNA of the CDR3 is TGTGCCAGCAGGATCGACCCGGCAACGGGCGAGCAGTACTTC.

This clone was counted only a few times. This chain uses TRBV7-2 with TRBJ2-1; TRBD2 matches at 9 bases. From germline, CDR1 is SGHTA and CDR2 FQGNSA. The CDR3 is 15 amino acids. Trimming cost V 1 base and J 9 bases; bases outside gene matches: 7. The CDR3 coding sequence is TGTGCCAGCAGCTTAGAGGGTAGCGGGGGCATTGAGCAGTTCTTC. Translation: CASSLEGSGGIEQFF.

The genes are TRBV7-3 and TRBJ1-6; 9 nucleotides line up with TRBD1. The junction had 8 bases not matched to a gene; V was cut back by 2 bases and J by 9 bases. Germline V gene lookup returns CDR1 SGHTA and CDR2 FQGTGA. This CDR3 spans 16 amino acids. CDR3: CASSLSGTGSFSPLHF. The CDR3 DNA is TGTGCCAGCAGCTTATCCGGGACAGGGAGTTTTTCACCCCTCCACTTT.

The CDR3 bases are TGTGCCAGCAGCAAGGACAGGGGGCGGACTGAAGCTTTCTTT. It translates to CASSKDRGRTEAFF. The V gene is TRBV6-5, the J gene TRBJ1-1, with 11 positions matching TRBD1. This CDR3 has 14 amino acids. The V and J ends lost 6 bases and 5 bases, in that order; junction bases with no gene match: 5. The germline CDR1 and CDR2 sequences are MNHEY and SVGAGI.

The V call is TRBV18, the J call TRBJ1-1; TRBD1 is a possible D gene (5 bases). Germline CDR1 KGHSH, CDR2 LQKENI. The CDR3 is made up of 15 amino acids. Trimming took 2 bases from V and 6 from J, leaving 16 bases between them. CDR3 loop: CASSPAMTGAAEAFF. The CDR3 nucleotides read TGTGCCAGCTCACCAGCGATGACTGGGGCGGCTGAAGCTTTCTTT.

The CDR3 nucleotides are TGTGCCAGCAGTTTTGGAGGGGACGTCTACGAGCAGTACTTC. Its translation: CASSFGGDVYEQYF. The chain has TRBV28 and TRBJ2-7, with D possibly TRBD2 on 6 matching bases. Germline assignment: CDR1 MDHEN and CDR2 SYDVKM. The CDR3 sequence is 14 residues long. Deletions cut 3 bases from V and 3 bases from J, with 12 bases between.

The J gene is TRBJ1-2, the V gene TRBV9, with D possibly matching TRBD1 (5 bases). This CDR3 is 13 amino acids long. The V and J ends lost 2 bases and 9 bases respectively, with 14 bases between them. Looked up from germline, CDR1 is SGDLS and CDR2 is YYNGEE. The CDR3 DNA reads TGTGCCAGCAGCGTGTACAGGAAAGGGAGCTACACCTTC. Protein: CASSVYRKGSYTF. Full variable domain (outside the CDR3, taken from reference TRBV9 and TRBJ1-2): DSGVTQTPKHLITATGQRVTLRCSPRSGDLSVYWYQQSLDQGLQFLIQYYNGEERAKGNILERFSAQQFPDLHSELNLSSLELGDSALYFCASSVYRKGSYTFGSGTRLTVV.